Listed here are 20 T cell receptor beta chains from one sample, sequenced in a study of a mutant IDH1 vaccine in newly diagnosed glioma. Sequencing was performed with immunoSEQ multiplex PCR; in TCRdb, only in-frame clones are kept and a portion is missing. The repertoire holds some 22,000 clones, 79% seen once, with about 8.2% in the top ten. The time point denotes: week 11, during vaccination. The content of each vaccine dose was 300 ug of mutant IDH1 20-mer peptide, and topical imiquimod accompanied it. Antigens of these TCRs are unknown. The starting material was PBMCs, obtained from a glioma patient whose treatment included an IDH1 peptide vaccine. Every receptor here comes from a man aged 35-49 years with glioma.

This clone was detected once. The CDR3, as DNA: TGTGCCAGCTCAGCCGGGACAGAGGTCGACGAGCAGTACTTC. Encoded protein: CASSAGTEVDEQYF. The V gene is TRBV18, the J gene TRBJ2-7; 7 bases align to TRBD1. The germline CDR1 and CDR2 sequences are KGHSH and LQKENI. The junction had 9 bases not matched to a gene; V was cut back by 5 bases and J by 5 bases. This CDR3 is 14 amino acids long. The full variable domain, rest sourced from reference TRBV18 and TRBJ2-7, is NAGVMQNPRHLVRRRGQEARLRCSPMKGHSHVYWYRQLPEEGLKFMVYLQKENIIDESGMPKERFSAEFPKEGPSILRIQQVVRGDSAAYFCASSAGTEVDEQYFGPGTRLTVT.

The genes are TRBV30 and TRBJ2-5, with unresolved D. Germline loops: CDR1 GTSNPN, CDR2 SVGIG (reference sequence). Trimming removed 3 bases at V and 5 bases at J, with 13 bases between. There are 13 residues in the CDR3. CDR3 in DNA: TGTGCCTGGAGCCAGAGACGGGCGGAGACCCAGTACTTC. It yields the protein CAWSQRRAETQYF.

This rearrangement joins TRBV6-1 to TRBJ2-3; 12 bases align to TRBD2. Unmatched junction bases numbered 13, after V lost 2 bases and J lost 4 bases. The CDR3 runs 19 residues. Germline CDR1 reads MNHNS; CDR2 reads SASEGT. CDR3 nucleotides: TGTGCCAGCAGTGAATATCCGGCGACTAGCGGGAGATCCGCAGATACGCAGTATTTT. Translating gives CASSEYPATSGRSADTQYF.

Only one count was recorded for this clone. The chain recombines TRBV6-6 with TRBJ1-1; 7 bases map to TRBD1. This CDR3 comprises 14 residues. Losses at the gene ends were 6 bases for V and 11 bases for J; bases not matched to a gene: 15. Germline loops: CDR1 MNHNY, CDR2 SVGAGI (reference sequence). CDR3: CASSRLKTGPYAFF. CDR3 sequence (DNA): TGTGCCAGCAGCCGCCTAAAGACAGGGCCATACGCTTTCTTT.

This chain joins TRBV7-7 and TRBJ2-7; weak D call: TRBD2 (7 bases). Trimming pared 0 bases from V and 6 bases from J, leaving 12 bases between. The germline CDR1 and CDR2 sequences are SSHAT and FNYEAQ (reference sequence). The CDR3 runs 14 residues. The CDR3 nucleotides read TGTGCCAGCAGCTTAGCGGGGGGGCGTACCGAGCAGTACTTC. This gives the protein CASSLAGGRTEQYF.

The chain has TRBV5-1 and TRBJ2-1; TRBD2 matches 7 bases. V shed 4 bases and J 4 bases; nucleotides not matched to a gene: 5. This CDR3 contains 14 residues. The germline gives CDR1 SGHRS, CDR2 YFSETQ. The CDR3 loop is CASSTASGYNEQFF. In DNA, the CDR3 is TGCGCCAGCAGCACCGCTAGCGGATACAATGAGCAGTTCTTC.

The chain joins TRBV18 to TRBJ2-1, with 12 bases identical to TRBD2. This CDR3 contains 20 residues. Germline assignment: CDR1 KGHSH and CDR2 LQKENI. V trimming: 3 bases; J trimming: 5 bases; junction bases outside the gene matches: 17. CDR3 in DNA: TGTGCCAGCTCACCTTACTCGACTAGCGGGAGAAGGCGGTTAAACAATGAGCAGTTCTTC. This translates into CASSPYSTSGRRRLNNEQFF.

This chain connects TRBV6-5 to TRBJ2-1, with a weak D call TRBD1 (6 bases). Germline V gives CDR1 MNHEY, CDR2 SVGAGI. Trimming took 4 bases from V and 3 from J, leaving 16 bases between them. This CDR3 is 16 amino acids long. DNA for the CDR3: TGTGCCAGCAGTTCCAGGACAGAAATGGTCTACAATGAGCAGTTCTTC. The encoded protein is CASSSRTEMVYNEQFF.

The CDR3 here is CAWSVKEGQPQHF. As DNA, the CDR3 is TGTGCCTGGAGTGTAAAGGAGGGTCAGCCCCAGCATTTT. The chain links TRBV30 to TRBJ1-5; D is ambiguous. The V end was cut by 0 bases, the J end by 6 bases, with 9 bases between. The CDR3 consists of 13 residues. Germline CDR1 reads GTSNPN; CDR2 reads SVGIG (reference sequence).

The chain couples TRBV5-4 to TRBJ1-4; 8 bases fit TRBD1. Trimming removed 0 bases from V and 7 bases from J; junction bases left unmatched: 2. Germline V lookup: CDR1 SGHNT, CDR2 YYREEE (reference sequence). The CDR3 is 14 amino acids. The CDR3 reads CASSLDRGSEKLFF. CDR3 nucleotides: TGTGCCAGCAGCTTGGACAGGGGGAGTGAAAAACTGTTTTTT.

The chain carries TRBV11-3 and TRBJ2-7; D unclear. CDR3 size: 14 residues. Germline values: CDR1 SGHNT, CDR2 YENEEA. V lost 2 bases, J lost 6 bases, and 14 bases lay in between. The CDR3 region has the DNA TGTGCCAGCAGCTTACTGGACCGAGCTGTCGAGCAGTACTTC. It codes for CASSLLDRAVEQYF.

This rearrangement joins TRBV10-1 to TRBJ2-7, with TRBD2 matching 8 bases. Germline assignment: CDR1 WNHNN and CDR2 SYGVQD (reference sequence). V trimming: 6 bases; J trimming: 1 base; junction bases outside the gene matches: 8. CDR3 length: 15 amino acids. CDR3 loop: CASRTSERFSYEQYV. The CDR3 nucleotides are TGCGCCAGCAGGACTAGCGAAAGGTTTTCCTACGAGCAGTACGTC.

This clone was counted a few times. V and J are TRBV5-1 and TRBJ1-6; the match to TRBD1 covers 11 bases. From germline, CDR1 is SGHRS and CDR2 YFSETQ. V shed 3 bases, J shed 7 bases, and the junction held 6 bases outside the gene matches. This CDR3 comprises 16 residues. CDR3 sequence reads: CASSSRDRGRNSPLHF. For the CDR3, the DNA is TGCGCCAGCAGCTCCCGGGACAGGGGGAGGAATTCACCCCTCCACTTT.

This chain joins TRBV11-3 and TRBJ2-4; 11 positions agree with TRBD2. Looked up from germline, CDR1 is SGHNT and CDR2 is YENEEA. The junction had 9 bases not matched to a gene; V was cut back by 5 bases and J by 0 bases. The CDR3 has 18 residues. The CDR3 spells CASSLGTSGPLAKNIQYF. CDR3 coding DNA: TGTGCCAGCAGCCTCGGGACTAGCGGACCTCTAGCCAAAAACATTCAGTACTTC.

The chain has TRBV25-1 and TRBJ2-7, with D perhaps matching TRBD2 (6 bases). The V gene's germline CDR1 is MGHDK and CDR2 SYGVNS. The CDR3 is 14 amino acids. Trimming removed 4 bases from V and 2 bases from J, with 12 bases in between. Here the CDR3 DNA reads TGTGCCAGCAGTGTTAGCGGAAACCCCTACGAGCAGTACTTC. Translating gives CASSVSGNPYEQYF.

Comments on this clone: This specimen includes other DNA sequences encoding the same CDR3. This sequence joins TRBV5-6 and TRBJ1-2; 10 nucleotides align to TRBD1. This CDR3 spans 14 amino acids. Trimming at V came to 4 bases and at J to 5 bases, leaving 5 bases not matched to a gene. From germline, CDR1 is SGHDT and CDR2 YYEEEE. The CDR3 reads CASSPGQGGYGYTF. CDR3 nucleotide sequence: TGTGCCAGCAGCCCCGGACAGGGGGGATATGGCTACACCTTC.

V usage is TRBV11-3 and J usage is TRBJ2-5, with D maybe TRBD2 (6 bases). CDR1 is SGHNT and CDR2 is YENEEA in the germline V gene. The CDR3 contains 14 residues. Between the trimmed V and J ends, which lost 1 base and 0 bases, there was a span of 6 bases. The CDR3 nucleotides read TGTGCCAGCAGCTTAGGGACTAACCAAGAGACCCAGTACTTC. This sequence encodes CASSLGTNQETQYF.

V usage is TRBV11-3 and J usage is TRBJ1-1; D may be TRBD1 (6 bases). V was clipped by 4 bases and J by 3 bases, with 12 bases between them. Germline CDR1 reads SGHNT; CDR2 reads YENEEA. The CDR3 loop spans 14 amino acids. The CDR3 here is CASSSITGYTEAFF. DNA of the CDR3: TGTGCCAGCAGCTCGATCACAGGGTACACTGAAGCTTTCTTT.

The chain couples TRBV27 to TRBJ1-1; D might be TRBD1 (6 bases). From germline, CDR1 is MNHEY and CDR2 SMNVEV (reference sequence). This CDR3 is 14 amino acids long. With 3 bases removed from V and 1 base from J, the gap between germline ends came to 9 bases. The CDR3 loop reads CASSLRGGNTEAFF. The CDR3 nucleotides read TGTGCCAGCAGTTTGCGAGGGGGGAACACTGAAGCTTTCTTT.

V gene TRBV7-6 combines with J gene TRBJ2-2; D is possibly TRBD1 or TRBD2 (5 bases each). CDR1 is SGHVS, CDR2 FNYEAQ, per germline. Trimming stripped 6 bases from V and 6 bases from J, with 8 bases between. This CDR3 contains 12 residues. The CDR3 here is CASSGGPGELFF. The CDR3, as DNA: TGTGCCAGCAGTGGGGGACCCGGGGAGCTGTTTTTT.